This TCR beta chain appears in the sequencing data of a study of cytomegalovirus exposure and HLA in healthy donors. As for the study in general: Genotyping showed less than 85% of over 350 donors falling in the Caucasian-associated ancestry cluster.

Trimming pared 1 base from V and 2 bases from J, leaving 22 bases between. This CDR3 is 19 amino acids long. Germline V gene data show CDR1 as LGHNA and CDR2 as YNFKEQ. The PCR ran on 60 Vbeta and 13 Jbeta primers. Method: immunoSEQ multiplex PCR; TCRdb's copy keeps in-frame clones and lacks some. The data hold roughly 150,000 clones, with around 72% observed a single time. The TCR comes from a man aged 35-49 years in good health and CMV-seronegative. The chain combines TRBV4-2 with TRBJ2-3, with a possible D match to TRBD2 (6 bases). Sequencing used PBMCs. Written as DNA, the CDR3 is TGTGCCAGCAGCCAAGGGGTCTCCCGGGACTTTTTTTTCACAGATACGCAGTATTTT. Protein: CASSQGVSRDFFFTDTQYF.